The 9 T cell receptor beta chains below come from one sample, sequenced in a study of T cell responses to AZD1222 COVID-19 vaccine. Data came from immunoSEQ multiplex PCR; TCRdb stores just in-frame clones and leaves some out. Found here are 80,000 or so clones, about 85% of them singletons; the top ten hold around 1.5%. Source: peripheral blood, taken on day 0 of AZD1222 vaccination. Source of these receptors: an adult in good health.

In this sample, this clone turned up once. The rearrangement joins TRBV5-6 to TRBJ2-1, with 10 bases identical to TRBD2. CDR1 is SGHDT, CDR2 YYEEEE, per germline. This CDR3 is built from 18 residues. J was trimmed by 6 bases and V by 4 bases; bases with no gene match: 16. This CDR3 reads CASSPIRPLAGHRNEQFF. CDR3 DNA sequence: TGTGCCAGCAGCCCGATACGGCCACTAGCGGGACACCGCAATGAGCAGTTCTTC.

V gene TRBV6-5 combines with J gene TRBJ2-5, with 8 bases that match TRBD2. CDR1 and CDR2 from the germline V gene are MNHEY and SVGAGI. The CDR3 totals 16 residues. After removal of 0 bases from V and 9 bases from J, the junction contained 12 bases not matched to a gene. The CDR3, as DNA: TGTGCCAGCAGTTACTCGGACCTTCCTCTCGGGGGGGCCCAGTACTTC. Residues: CASSYSDLPLGGAQYF.

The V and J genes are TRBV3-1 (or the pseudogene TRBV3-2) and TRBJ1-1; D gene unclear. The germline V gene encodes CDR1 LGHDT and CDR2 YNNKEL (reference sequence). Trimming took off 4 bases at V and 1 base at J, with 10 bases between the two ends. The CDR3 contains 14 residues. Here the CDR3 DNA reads TGTGCCAGCAGCCTTGGACTGGGGAACACTGAAGCTTTCTTT. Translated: CASSLGLGNTEAFF.

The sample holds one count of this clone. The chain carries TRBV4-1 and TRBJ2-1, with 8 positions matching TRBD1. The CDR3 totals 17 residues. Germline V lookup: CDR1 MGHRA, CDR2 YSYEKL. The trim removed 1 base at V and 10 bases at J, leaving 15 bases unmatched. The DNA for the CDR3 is TGCGCCAGCAGCCAAGGGGATAGAGGGACAGGCCGAAGGGAGCAGTTCTTC. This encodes CASSQGDRGTGRREQFF.

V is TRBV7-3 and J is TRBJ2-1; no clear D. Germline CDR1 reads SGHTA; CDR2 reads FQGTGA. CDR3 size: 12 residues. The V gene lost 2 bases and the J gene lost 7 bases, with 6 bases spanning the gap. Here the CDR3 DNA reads TGTGCCAGCAGCTTATCTGGAAATGAGCAGTTCTTC. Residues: CASSLSGNEQFF.

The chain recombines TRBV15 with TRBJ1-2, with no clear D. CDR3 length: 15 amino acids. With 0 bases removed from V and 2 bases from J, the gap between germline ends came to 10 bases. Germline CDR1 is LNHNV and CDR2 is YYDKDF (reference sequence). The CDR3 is CATSREITGNYGYTF. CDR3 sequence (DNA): TGTGCCACCAGCAGAGAGATAACGGGGAACTATGGCTACACCTTC.

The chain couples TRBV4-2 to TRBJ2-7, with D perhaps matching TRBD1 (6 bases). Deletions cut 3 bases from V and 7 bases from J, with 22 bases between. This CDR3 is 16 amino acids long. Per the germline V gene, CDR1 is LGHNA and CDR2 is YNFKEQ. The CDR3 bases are TGTGCCAGCAGCCAGGATGACAGGCCGCAGTTTAGAGAGCAGTACTTC. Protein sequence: CASSQDDRPQFREQYF.

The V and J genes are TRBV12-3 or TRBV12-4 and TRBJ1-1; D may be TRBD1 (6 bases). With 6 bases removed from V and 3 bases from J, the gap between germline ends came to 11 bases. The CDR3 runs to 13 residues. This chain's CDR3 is CASSHRVDTEAFF. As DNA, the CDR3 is TGTGCCAGCAGCCACAGGGTCGACACTGAAGCTTTCTTT.

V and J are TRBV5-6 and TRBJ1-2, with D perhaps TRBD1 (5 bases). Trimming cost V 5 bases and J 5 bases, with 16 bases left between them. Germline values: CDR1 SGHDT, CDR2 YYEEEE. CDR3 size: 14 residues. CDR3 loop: CASRTEGTGYGYTF. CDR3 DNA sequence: TGTGCCAGCAGGACCGAGGGGACCGGATATGGCTACACCTTC.